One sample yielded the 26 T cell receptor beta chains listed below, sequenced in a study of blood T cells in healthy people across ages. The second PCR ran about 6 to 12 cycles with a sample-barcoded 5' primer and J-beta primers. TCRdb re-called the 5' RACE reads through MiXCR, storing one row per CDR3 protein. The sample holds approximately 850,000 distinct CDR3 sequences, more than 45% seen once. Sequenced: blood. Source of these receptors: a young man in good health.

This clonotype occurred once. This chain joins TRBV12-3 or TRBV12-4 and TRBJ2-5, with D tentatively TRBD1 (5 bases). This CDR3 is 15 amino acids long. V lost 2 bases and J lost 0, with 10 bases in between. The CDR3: CASSLLGQNQETQYF. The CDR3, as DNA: TGTGCCAGCAGTTTACTGGGGCAGAACCAAGAGACCCAGTACTTC.

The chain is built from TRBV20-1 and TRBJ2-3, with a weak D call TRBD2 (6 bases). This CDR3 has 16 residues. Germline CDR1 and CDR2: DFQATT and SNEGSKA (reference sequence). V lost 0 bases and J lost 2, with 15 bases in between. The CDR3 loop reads CSARDRGGVATDTQYF. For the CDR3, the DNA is TGCAGTGCTAGAGACCGGGGAGGTGTGGCCACAGATACGCAGTATTTT.

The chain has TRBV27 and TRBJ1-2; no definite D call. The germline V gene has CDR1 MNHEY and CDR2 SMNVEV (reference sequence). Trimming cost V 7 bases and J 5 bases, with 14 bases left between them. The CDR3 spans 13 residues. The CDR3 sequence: CASTPTWGYGYTF. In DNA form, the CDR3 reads TGTGCCAGCACCCCAACGTGGGGATATGGCTACACCTTC.

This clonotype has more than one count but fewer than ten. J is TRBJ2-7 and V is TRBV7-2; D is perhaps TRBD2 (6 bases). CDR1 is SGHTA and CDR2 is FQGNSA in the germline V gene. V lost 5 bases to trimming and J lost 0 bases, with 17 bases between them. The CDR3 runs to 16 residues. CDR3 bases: TGTGCCAGCAGCCCCGGGCCGGGGCGGGGCTCCTACGAGCAGTACTTC. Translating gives CASSPGPGRGSYEQYF.

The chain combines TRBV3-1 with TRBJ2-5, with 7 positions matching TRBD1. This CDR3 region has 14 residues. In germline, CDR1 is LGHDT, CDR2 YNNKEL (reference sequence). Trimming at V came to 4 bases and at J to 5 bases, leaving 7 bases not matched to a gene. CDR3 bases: TGTGCCAGCAGCCCGTCAGACAGGGATGAGACCCAGTACTTC. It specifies CASSPSDRDETQYF.

The CDR3 spells CASRPLDSGNSPLHF. The CDR3 nucleotides are TGTGCCAGCAGACCCCTCGACAGCGGTAATTCACCCCTCCACTTT. The V gene is TRBV6-1, the J gene TRBJ1-6, with a weak D call TRBD1 (5 bases). The CDR3 contains 15 residues. Germline-derived CDR1 and CDR2 are MNHNS and SASEGT. The V gene lost 6 bases and the J gene lost 6 bases, with 15 bases spanning the gap.

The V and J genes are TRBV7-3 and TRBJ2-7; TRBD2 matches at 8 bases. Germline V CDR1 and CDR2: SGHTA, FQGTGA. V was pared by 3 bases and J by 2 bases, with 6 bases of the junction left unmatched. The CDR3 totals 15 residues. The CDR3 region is CASSLGAGAAYEQYF. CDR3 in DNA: TGTGCCAGCAGCTTGGGAGCGGGAGCCGCCTACGAGCAGTACTTC.

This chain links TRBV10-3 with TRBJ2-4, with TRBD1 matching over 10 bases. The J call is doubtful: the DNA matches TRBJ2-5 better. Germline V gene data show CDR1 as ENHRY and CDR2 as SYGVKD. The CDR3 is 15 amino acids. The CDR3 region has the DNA TGTGCCATCAGTGTTGGGACAGGGGTCCAAGAGACCCAGTACTTC. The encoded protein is CAISVGTGVQETQYF.

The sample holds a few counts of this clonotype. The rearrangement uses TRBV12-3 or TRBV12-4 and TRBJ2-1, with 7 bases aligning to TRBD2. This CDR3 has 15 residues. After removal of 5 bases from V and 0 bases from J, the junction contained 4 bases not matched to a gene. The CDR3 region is CASSLSGVSYNEQFF. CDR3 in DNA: TGTGCCAGCAGTCTGAGCGGGGTCTCCTACAATGAGCAGTTCTTC.

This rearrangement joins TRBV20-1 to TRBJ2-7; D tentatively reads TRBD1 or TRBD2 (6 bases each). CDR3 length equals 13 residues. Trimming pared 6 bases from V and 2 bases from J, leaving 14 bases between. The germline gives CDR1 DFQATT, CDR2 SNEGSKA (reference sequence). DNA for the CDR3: TGCAGTGCCCGAAAGGGGGGCGCCTACGAGCAGTACTTC. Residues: CSARKGGAYEQYF.

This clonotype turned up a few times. The CDR3 sequence is CASSLVGGGNIQYF. CDR3 nucleotide sequence: TGCGCCAGCAGCTTGGTAGGCGGGGGAAACATTCAGTACTTC. This rearrangement joins TRBV5-1 to TRBJ2-4, with 7 bases fitting TRBD2. The germline V gene encodes CDR1 SGHRS and CDR2 YFSETQ. Losses at the gene ends were 0 bases for V and 6 bases for J; bases not matched to a gene: 3. The CDR3 loop spans 14 amino acids.

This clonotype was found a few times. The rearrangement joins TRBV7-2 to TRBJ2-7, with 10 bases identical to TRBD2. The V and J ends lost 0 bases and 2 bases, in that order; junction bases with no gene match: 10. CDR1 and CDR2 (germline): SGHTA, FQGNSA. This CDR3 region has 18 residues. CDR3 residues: CASSLAGAGSGGTYEQYF. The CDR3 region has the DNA TGTGCCAGCAGCTTAGCTGGAGCTGGTAGCGGGGGGACCTACGAGCAGTACTTC.

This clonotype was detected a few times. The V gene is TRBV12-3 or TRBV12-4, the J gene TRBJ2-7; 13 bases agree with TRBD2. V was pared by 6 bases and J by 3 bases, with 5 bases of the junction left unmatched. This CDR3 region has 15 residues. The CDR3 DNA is TGTGCCAGCAGCCAAACTAGCGGGAGGGTCTACGAGCAGTACTTC. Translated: CASSQTSGRVYEQYF.

The CDR3 region is CASSLPGGTQETQFF. In DNA, the CDR3 is TGTGCCAGCAGCCTCCCGGGGGGTACACAAGAGACCCAGTTCTTC. This chain connects TRBV11-2 to TRBJ2-1; 7 positions match TRBD2. Germline assignment: CDR1 SGHAT and CDR2 FQNNGV. CDR3 size: 15 residues. V lost 5 bases to trimming and J lost 13 bases; unmatched junction nucleotides: 17.

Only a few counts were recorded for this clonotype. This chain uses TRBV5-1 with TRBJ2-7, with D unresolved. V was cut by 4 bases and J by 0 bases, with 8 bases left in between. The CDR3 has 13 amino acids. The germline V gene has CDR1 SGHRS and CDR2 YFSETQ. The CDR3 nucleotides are TGCGCCAGCAGCCTGTGGGCCTCCTACGAGCAGTACTTC. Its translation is CASSLWASYEQYF.

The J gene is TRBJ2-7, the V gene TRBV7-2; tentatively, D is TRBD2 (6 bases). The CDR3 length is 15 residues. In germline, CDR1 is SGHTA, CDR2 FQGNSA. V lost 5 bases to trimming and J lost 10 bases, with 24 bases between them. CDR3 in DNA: TGTGCCAGCAGCCGCTTCTCCGGGAGTTCGAACACTCAGTACTTC. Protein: CASSRFSGSSNTQYF.

The CDR3 DNA is TGCAGTGCTAGAGATCTCGGAGACACTGAAGCTTTCTTT. This sequence encodes CSARDLGDTEAFF. The chain links TRBV20-1 to TRBJ1-1; D uncertain. V was shortened by 0 bases and J by 3 bases, with 8 bases between the two germline ends. In germline, CDR1 is DFQATT, CDR2 SNEGSKA (reference sequence). The CDR3 contains 13 residues.

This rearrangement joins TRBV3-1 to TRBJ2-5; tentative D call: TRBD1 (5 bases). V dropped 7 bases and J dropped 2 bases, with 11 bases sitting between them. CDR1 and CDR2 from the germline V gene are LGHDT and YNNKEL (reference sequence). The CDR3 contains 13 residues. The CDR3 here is CASTRTPQETQYF. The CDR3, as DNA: TGTGCCAGCACTCGGACACCTCAAGAGACCCAGTACTTC.

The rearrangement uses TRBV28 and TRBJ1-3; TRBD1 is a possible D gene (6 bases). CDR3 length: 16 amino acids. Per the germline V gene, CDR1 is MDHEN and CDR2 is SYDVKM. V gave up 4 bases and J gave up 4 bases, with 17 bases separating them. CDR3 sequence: CASSSNPGHLGNTIYF. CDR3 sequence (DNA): TGTGCCAGCAGTTCAAATCCGGGACATCTCGGAAACACCATATATTTT.

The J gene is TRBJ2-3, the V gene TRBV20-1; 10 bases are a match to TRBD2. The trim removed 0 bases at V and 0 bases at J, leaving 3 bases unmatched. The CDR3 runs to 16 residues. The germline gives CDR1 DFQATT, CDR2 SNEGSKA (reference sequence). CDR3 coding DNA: TGCAGTGCTAGAGATGGACTAGCGGAGAGCACAGATACGCAGTATTTT. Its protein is CSARDGLAESTDTQYF.

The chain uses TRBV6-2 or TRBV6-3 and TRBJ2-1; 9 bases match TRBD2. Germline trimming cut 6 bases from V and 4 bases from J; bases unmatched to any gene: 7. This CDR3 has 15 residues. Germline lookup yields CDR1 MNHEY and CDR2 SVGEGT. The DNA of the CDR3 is TGTGCCAGCAGGGAAGGTCTAGCGGGGTACAATGAGCAGTTCTTC. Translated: CASREGLAGYNEQFF.

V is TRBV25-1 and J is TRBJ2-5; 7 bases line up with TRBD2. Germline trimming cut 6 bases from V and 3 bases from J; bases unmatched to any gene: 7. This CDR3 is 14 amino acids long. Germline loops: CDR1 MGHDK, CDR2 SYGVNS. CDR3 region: CASSKSGKEETQYF. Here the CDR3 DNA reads TGTGCCAGCAGCAAGAGCGGGAAAGAAGAGACCCAGTACTTC.

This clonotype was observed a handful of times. In DNA form, the CDR3 reads TGTGCCAGCAGCTCGAACAATAATTCACCCCTCCACTTT. This codes for CASSSNNNSPLHF. J is TRBJ1-6 and V is TRBV9, with D unclear. Germline values: CDR1 SGDLS, CDR2 YYNGEE. The ends were cut back, 4 bases at V and 5 bases at J, with 7 bases in the middle. The CDR3 spans 13 residues.

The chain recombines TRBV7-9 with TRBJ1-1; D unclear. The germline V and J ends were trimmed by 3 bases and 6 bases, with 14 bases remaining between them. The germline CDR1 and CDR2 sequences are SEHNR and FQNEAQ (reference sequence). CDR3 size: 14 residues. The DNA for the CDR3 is TGTGCCAGCAGCTTGCGCCAGGTGGAGGCTGAAGCTTTCTTT. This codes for CASSLRQVEAEAFF.

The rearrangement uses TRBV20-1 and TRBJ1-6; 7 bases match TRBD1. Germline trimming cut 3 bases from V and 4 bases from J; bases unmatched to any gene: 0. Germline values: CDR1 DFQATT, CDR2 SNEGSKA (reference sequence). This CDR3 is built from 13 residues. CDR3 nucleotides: TGCAGTGCTAGGACAGGGTATAATTCACCCCTCCACTTT. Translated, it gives CSARTGYNSPLHF.

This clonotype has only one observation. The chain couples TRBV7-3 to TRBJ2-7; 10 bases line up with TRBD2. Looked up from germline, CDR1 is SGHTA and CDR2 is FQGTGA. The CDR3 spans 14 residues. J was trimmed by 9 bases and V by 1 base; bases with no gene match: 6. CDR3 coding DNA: TGTGCCAGCAGCTTAAAGGCTAGCGGGAGTGTGCAGTACTTC. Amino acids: CASSLKASGSVQYF.